This TCR beta chain originates from a study of blood T cell repertoires in COVID-19. Study details: From the United States, Italy and Spain came samples of acute and convalescent COVID-19.

Germline V CDR1 and CDR2: SGHTA, FQGNSA. Trimming at V came to 3 bases and at J to 2 bases, leaving 5 bases not matched to a gene. This CDR3 contains 15 residues. In the original processing: Counts of nucleated cells, estimated from reference gene primer amplification, were obtained. Using immunoSEQ multiplex PCR, the repertoire was profiled, and TCRdb retains in-frame clones only, with some absent. D and trimming were read from the DNA, whereas the V and J calls and clone size are those reported in that table. The table has fewer than 300,000 clones, roughly 85% seen once; the top ten hold over 9%. Material: peripheral blood. The source is a woman between 50 and 59 years old who had recovered from COVID-19. The chain combines TRBV7-2 with TRBJ1-2; 8 bases map to TRBD1. The CDR3 region has the DNA TGTGCCAGCAGCTTTACCGACAGGGGAAACTATGGCTACACCTTC. Its translation: CASSFTDRGNYGYTF.